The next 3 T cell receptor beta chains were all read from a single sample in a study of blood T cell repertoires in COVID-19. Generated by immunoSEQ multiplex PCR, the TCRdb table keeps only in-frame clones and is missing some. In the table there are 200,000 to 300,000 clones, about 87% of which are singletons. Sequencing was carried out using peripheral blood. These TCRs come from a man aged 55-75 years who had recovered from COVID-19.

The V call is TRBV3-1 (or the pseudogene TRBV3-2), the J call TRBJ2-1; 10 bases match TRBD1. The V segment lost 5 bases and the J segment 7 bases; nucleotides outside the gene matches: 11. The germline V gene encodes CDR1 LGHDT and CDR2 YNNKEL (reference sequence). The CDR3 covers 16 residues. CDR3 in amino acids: CASSYPGTGARNEQFF. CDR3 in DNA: TGTGCCAGCAGCTACCCCGGGACAGGGGCGAGGAATGAGCAGTTCTTC.

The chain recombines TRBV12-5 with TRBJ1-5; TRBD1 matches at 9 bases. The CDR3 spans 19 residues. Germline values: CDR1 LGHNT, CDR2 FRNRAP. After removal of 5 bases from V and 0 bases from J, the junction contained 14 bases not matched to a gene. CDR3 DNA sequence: TGTGCTAGTGGTGCCTACAGGGGGCGCAGGAGGTATAGCAATCAGCCCCAGCATTTT. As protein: CASGAYRGRRRYSNQPQHF.

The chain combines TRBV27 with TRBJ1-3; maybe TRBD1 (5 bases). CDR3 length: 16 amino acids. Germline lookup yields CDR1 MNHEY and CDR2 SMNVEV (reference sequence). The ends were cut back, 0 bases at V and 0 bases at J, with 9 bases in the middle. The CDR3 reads CASSLSPGGSGNTIYF. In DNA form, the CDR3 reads TGTGCCAGCAGTTTATCGCCGGGGGGCTCTGGAAACACCATATATTTT.